A single sample gave rise to the 15 T cell receptor beta chains below, sequenced in a study of cytomegalovirus exposure and HLA in healthy donors. A multiplex PCR was run with 60 Vbeta primers and 13 Jbeta primers. The method was immunoSEQ multiplex PCR; TCRdb's version includes in-frame clones alone and lacks a portion of them. The repertoire consists of tens of thousands of clones, with 62% occurring once and the leading ten covering roughly 6%. Input material: PBMCs. The receptors come from a woman aged 30 to 39 in good health and CMV-seropositive.

There are a few counts of this clone. The chain couples TRBV23-1 to TRBJ1-2; tentatively, D is TRBD1 (6 bases). TRBV23-1 is known as an ORF, though its function is uncertain. V was cut by 1 base and J by 2 bases, with 14 bases left in between. The length of the CDR3 is 16 residues. Here the CDR3 reads CASSQFRRDRNYGYTF. As DNA, the CDR3 is TGCGCCAGCAGTCAATTCCGGCGTGACAGGAACTATGGCTACACCTTC.

In its sample, this clone ranks as medium-sized. CDR3 sequence: CASSPLDSEAFF. The CDR3 bases are TGTGCCAGCAGCCCCCTCGACAGTGAAGCTTTCTTT. This rearrangement joins TRBV7-6 to TRBJ1-1; weak D call: TRBD1 (5 bases). The germline V gene encodes CDR1 SGHVS and CDR2 FNYEAQ. The V and J ends lost 5 bases and 7 bases respectively, with 11 bases between them. This CDR3 contains 12 residues.

A note on this clone: Germline and junction disagree at one end, which may indicate a read error. This rearrangement joins TRBV6-5 to TRBJ1-2, with D maybe TRBD1 (5 bases). Germline CDR1 and CDR2: MNHEY and SVGAGI. The length of the CDR3 is 16 residues. CDR3 protein: CASSYASPGKGYGYPF. The CDR3 bases are TGTGCCAGCAGTTACGCCTCCCCAGGGAAAGGCTATGGCTACCCCTTC.

This clone was counted between two and nine times. The identical CDR3 is also encoded by other nucleotide sequences in the sample. The genes are TRBV7-9 and TRBJ1-1, with 7 bases identical to TRBD1. The V gene's germline CDR1 is SEHNR and CDR2 FQNEAQ (reference sequence). V lost 5 bases and J lost 3; bases outside the gene matches: 12. The CDR3 extends over 16 amino acids. CDR3 in DNA: TGTGCCAGCAGCGACAGGGCAAGGCAGGGCGACACTGAAGCTTTCTTT. Translating gives CASSDRARQGDTEAFF.

The chain uses TRBV7-2 and TRBJ1-2, with 8 bases lining up with TRBD1. CDR3 length: 18 amino acids. CDR1 and CDR2 from the germline V gene are SGHTA and FQGNSA. V shed 1 base and J 4 bases; nucleotides not matched to a gene: 14. The CDR3 sequence is CASSLDFSGGASGYGYTF. DNA for the CDR3: TGTGCCAGCAGCTTAGACTTCTCAGGGGGCGCGAGCGGCTATGGCTACACCTTC.

This chain connects TRBV2 to TRBJ1-5, with no clear D. CDR1 is SNHLY, CDR2 FYNNEI, per germline. V shed 6 bases and J shed 5 bases, with 5 bases lying between them. The CDR3 extends over 11 amino acids. This CDR3 is CASRVDQPQHF. CDR3 bases: TGTGCCAGCAGGGTAGATCAGCCCCAGCATTTT.

The rearrangement joins TRBV27 to TRBJ1-2; 8 nucleotides line up with TRBD1. The CDR3 is 14 residues long. Trimming took 5 bases from V and 5 from J; bases not matched to a gene: 7. Germline V gives CDR1 MNHEY, CDR2 SMNVEV (reference sequence). The CDR3 is CASSLQRQGYGYTF. The CDR3, as DNA: TGTGCCAGCAGTCTCCAACGACAGGGGTATGGCTACACCTTC.

The rearrangement links TRBV4-1 to TRBJ2-3; 7 nucleotides match TRBD2. Trimming removed 3 bases from V and 2 bases from J; junction bases left unmatched: 8. There are 16 residues in the CDR3. Per the germline V gene, CDR1 is MGHRA and CDR2 is YSYEKL. CDR3 amino acids: CASSQAGGGPTDTQYF. CDR3 DNA: TGCGCCAGCAGCCAGGCTGGCGGGGGACCCACAGATACGCAGTATTTT.

This clone was seen a few times. The chain links TRBV6-5 to TRBJ1-2; unclear D gene. V was cut by 6 bases and J by 4 bases, with 6 bases left in between. This CDR3 comprises 11 residues. CDR1 MNHEY and CDR2 SVGAGI come from the germline V gene. CDR3 in amino acids: CASSSLYGYTF. The CDR3 nucleotides are TGTGCCAGCAGCTCCCTCTATGGCTACACCTTC.

This clone was seen a handful of times. V is TRBV6-5 and J is TRBJ2-5, with 14 bases fitting TRBD2. Looked up from germline, CDR1 is MNHEY and CDR2 is SVGAGI. V was clipped by 2 bases and J by 4 bases; unmatched bases: 3. The CDR3 extends over 16 amino acids. In DNA form, the CDR3 reads TGTGCCAGCAGTTACCGAGGGACTAGCGGGGGAGAGACCCAGTACTTC. Translated: CASSYRGTSGGETQYF.

This clone was seen more than once but under ten times. The genes are TRBV7-2 and TRBJ1-6; TRBD1 aligns across 8 bases. The CDR3 is 17 amino acids. The ends lost 5 bases at V and 1 base at J; junction bases unmatched: 7. Germline values: CDR1 SGHTA, CDR2 FQGNSA. CDR3 nucleotide sequence: TGTGCCAGCAGCAAAAGGACAGGGTGGTCCTATAATTCACCCCTCCACTTT. Its translation is CASSKRTGWSYNSPLHF.

The V call is TRBV5-1, the J call TRBJ2-3; possibly TRBD2 for D (7 bases). Trimming stripped 3 bases from V and 0 bases from J, with 20 bases between. Germline assignment: CDR1 SGHRS and CDR2 YFSETQ. The CDR3 is 18 amino acids. DNA of the CDR3: TGCGCCAGCAGCTCCCATGTGGAGGGGGGGGGAAGCACAGATACGCAGTATTTT. It codes for CASSSHVEGGGSTDTQYF.

The V call is TRBV18, the J call TRBJ2-3; TRBD1 might be the D (6 bases). The V and J ends lost 3 bases and 2 bases respectively, with 12 bases between them. Germline V gene data show CDR1 as KGHSH and CDR2 as LQKENI. CDR3 length: 15 amino acids. CDR3 DNA sequence: TGTGCCAGCTCACCTGGGGGCGCTCCCACAGATACGCAGTATTTT. As protein: CASSPGGAPTDTQYF.

The chain is built from TRBV14 and TRBJ2-5; no reliable D call. The J call is doubtful: the DNA matches TRBJ2-7 better. The CDR3 runs to 11 residues. Germline values: CDR1 SGHDN, CDR2 FVKESK. The CDR3 spells CASSQSYEQYF. The CDR3 DNA sequence: TGTGCCAGCAGCCAATCTTACGAGCAGTACTTC.

This clone showed up just a few times. The chain couples TRBV7-9 to TRBJ1-6; 10 positions match TRBD1. This CDR3 has 14 amino acids. With V trimmed by 4 bases and J by 6 bases, 0 bases remained unmatched. Germline CDR1 SEHNR, CDR2 FQNEAQ (reference sequence). Written as DNA, the CDR3 is TGTGCCAGCAGCTGGACAGGGGGTAATTCACCCCTCCACTTT. This encodes CASSWTGGNSPLHF.